This T cell receptor beta chain derives from a study of blood T cell repertoires in COVID-19. The overall study: COVID-19 samples, acute and convalescent, were from the United States, Italy and Spain.

Per the original methods: Reference gene primer amplification yielded estimated nucleated cell counts. The assay was immunoSEQ multiplex PCR, and TCRdb's table has in-frame clones only and misses some. V, J and clone size reflect that table, while D and trimming were determined from the DNA. The sample includes some 240,000 clones, 89% seen only once; the top ten take 6.5%. This clone is a singleton in its sample. Per germline, CDR1 SQVTM and CDR2 ANQGSEA. This CDR3 contains 14 residues. With 0 bases removed from V and 8 bases from J, the gap between germline ends came to 13 bases. The receptor comes from a man in his sixties who had recovered from COVID-19. The material sequenced was peripheral blood. V gene TRBV29-1 combines with J gene TRBJ1-4; perhaps TRBD1 as D (5 bases). CDR3 in amino acids: CSVEDRQGGEKLFF. CDR3 sequence (DNA): TGCAGCGTTGAAGATCGGCAGGGTGGCGAAAAACTGTTTTTT. The full variable domain, in which reference TRBV29-1 and TRBJ1-4 provide the parts outside the CDR3, is SAVISQKPSRDICQRGTSLTIQCQVDSQVTMMFWYRQQPGQSLTLIATANQGSEATYESGFVIDKFPISRPNLTFSTLTVSNMSPEDSSIYLCSVEDRQGGEKLFFGSGTQLSVL.